This TCR beta chain was captured in a study of blood T cell repertoires in COVID-19. The CDR3 spans 12 residues. Germline V gene lookup returns CDR1 SGHAT and CDR2 FQNNGV. The ends were cut back, 0 bases at V and 7 bases at J, with 6 bases in the middle. Repertoires were generated with immunoSEQ multiplex PCR, while TCRdb's copy carries only in-frame clones and drops some. Found here are about 280,000 clones, 88% of them singletons; the top ten hold almost 9.5%. This clonotype was sampled from a young man with active or convalescent COVID-19. This sequence joins TRBV11-2 and TRBJ2-5; D remains ambiguous. Sequenced material: peripheral blood. The CDR3 nucleotides are TGTGCCAGCAGCTTAGAAACGGTGACCCAGTACTTC. Amino acids: CASSLETVTQYF.